This T cell receptor (beta chain) was documented in a study of T-cell reconstitution after alpha-beta-depleted transplantation in children (dated by TCRdb to the mid-2010s). Background for the entire study: Using TCR repertoire profiling, the study quantitatively followed how T-cell immune reconstitution unfolded in children after TCRalphabeta/CD19-depleted allogeneic hematopoietic cell transplantation.

This specimen's treatment or condition label, interpreted: allogeneic hematopoietic cell transplantation with graft depleted of TCRalphabeta T cells and CD19 B cells. TCRalphabeta/CD19-depleted allogeneic hematopoietic cell grafts were given to the transplant recipients, all of whom were children. Libraries were prepared through PCR. TCRdb names Illumina HiSeq 2500 as the instrument used. TCR libraries were prepared with molecular barcoding, using unique molecular identifiers to normalize TCRbeta repertoire quantification. The raw public reads went through TCRdb reprocessing: fastp at Q25, MiXCR clone calling, in-frame beta chains kept. CDR3 protein duplicates are merged, each entry listing the most common genes and DNA. The sample yields about 300,000 distinct CDR3 sequences; about 9.4% were counted once. Less than 9% of the sample is held by the ten biggest clonotypes. CDR3 length: 18 amino acids, cysteine to phenylalanine. The entry retains the CDR3 DNA only, 54 bases that are in frame from base 1. The germline V gene (reference sequence) supplies CDR1 SGHAT and CDR2 FQDESV. Unmatched junction bases come to 10, with V trimmed by 1 base and J by 0 bases.

Study-wide findings and limitations: Over subsequent months, a decline in hyperexpanded clone frequencies was noted, and after one year, T-cell counts and TCRbeta diversity were mostly ascribed to newly produced T cells. The high TCRbeta diversity at day 60 in some patients was ascribed to recipient T cells and intrathymic progenitors that had survived conditioning. Apparently early alphabetaT-cell count recovery about two months after transplant reportedly relied on only several hundred rapidly expanded clones derived from non-depleted graft cells.

This clonotype has a count of ten or more. Its antigen is currently not known. No clone much larger than this one lies a single base away; base qualities are absent. The sequence was obtained from a boy younger than two with acute myeloid leukemia, due to receive a stem cell transplant. The V and J genes are TRBV11-1 and TRBJ2-7; the junction holds 9 bases that match TRBD1. The sequencing used PBMCs, collected before TCRalphabeta/CD19-depleted stem cell transplant. This receptor carries the CDR3 CASSLGRTGDLPSYEQYF. The nucleotide sequence reads TGTGCCAGCAGCTTAGGGAGGACAGGGGATCTCCCCTCCTACGAGCAGTACTTC. Full variable domain (CDR3 extended with the reference TRBV11-1 and TRBJ2-7 proteins): EAEVAQSPRYKITEKSQAVAFWCDPISGHATLYWYRQILGQGPELLVQFQDESVVDDSQLPKDRFSAERLKGVDSTLKIQPAELGDSAMYLCASSLGRTGDLPSYEQYFGPGTRLTVT.